The source of this T cell receptor (beta chain) is a study of T cells in localized non-small cell lung cancer. Study-wide findings and caveats: Among the tissues sampled, uninvolved adjacent lung had the highest T cell clonality, above tumor. Paired adjacent lung recovered a median around 59 of the top 100 tumor clones. Sequencing, confined to only one tumor region, leaves heterogeneity possible.

The CDR3 covers 13 residues. From germline, CDR1 is SGHVS and CDR2 FQNEAQ. V was shortened by 2 bases and J by 3 bases, with 8 bases between the two germline ends. As to this clone: Its antigen is not identified.

Profiling relied on immunoSEQ multiplex PCR, and the TCRdb table lists in-frame clones only, not all of them. The sample gives around 21,000 clones, approximately 80% of which show up once; approximately 4.8% is in the top ten. This TCR came from a man aged 40-75 years with stage I lung adenocarcinoma. The sample here was peripheral blood, taken before any cancer treatment. The chain has TRBV7-8 and TRBJ2-7, with TRBD2 as a possible D gene (5 bases). The CDR3 nucleotides read TGTGCCAGCAGCTTATCGGGGAGCTACGAGCAGTACTTC. Its protein product is CASSLSGSYEQYF. Based on the CDR3 plus reference TRBV7-8 and TRBJ2-7, the full variable domain is GAGVSQSPRYKVAKRGQDVALRCDPISGHVSLFWYQQALGQGPEFLTYFQNEAQLDKSGLPSDRFFAERPEGSVSTLKIQRTQQEDSAVYLCASSLSGSYEQYFGPGTRLTVT.